This T cell receptor (beta chain) was identified during a study of OX40 agonist ivuxolimab in advanced cancers. Study-level background: Partial responses were achieved by three patients: one hepatocellular carcinoma, two cutaneous melanoma.

Germline V gene sequence: CDR1 SGHRS, CDR2 YFSETQ. V was shortened by 9 bases and J by 4 bases, with 14 bases between the two germline ends. This CDR3 spans 14 amino acids. A word on this clone: Antigen unknown.

Assay used: immunoSEQ multiplex PCR; TCRdb lists only in-frame clones, some missing. This table holds 25,000 to 30,000 clones, around four fifths found once. Points from the study as a whole: Normalized T-cell clonal expansion was also low in a subset of nonresponders. The study observed clonal expansion of CD4+ and CD8+ blood T cells by week 6 at 0.1 to 3.0 mg/kg.

The receptor's source is an adult with an advanced solid tumor such as melanoma, head and neck, liver or kidney cancer. Sample: CD4+ or CD8+ T cells sorted from blood, taken in a trial of the OX40 agonist ivuxolimab. The chain links TRBV5-1 to TRBJ2-6; D perhaps matches TRBD1 (6 bases). The DNA of the CDR3 is TGCGCCACCTCAGGGGAAGCAGGGGCCAACGTCCTGACTTTC. Its protein is CATSGEAGANVLTF.